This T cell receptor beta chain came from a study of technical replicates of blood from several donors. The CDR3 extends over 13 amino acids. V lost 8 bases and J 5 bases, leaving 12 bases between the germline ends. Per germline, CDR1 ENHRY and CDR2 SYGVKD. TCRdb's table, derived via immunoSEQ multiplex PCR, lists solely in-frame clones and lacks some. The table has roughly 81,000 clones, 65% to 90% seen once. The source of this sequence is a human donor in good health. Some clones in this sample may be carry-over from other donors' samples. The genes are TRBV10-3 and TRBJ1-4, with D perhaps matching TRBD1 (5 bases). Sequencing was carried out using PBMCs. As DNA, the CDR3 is TGTGCCATCGGGGGGGGTGGGAATGAAAAACTGTTTTTT. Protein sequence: CAIGGGGNEKLFF.